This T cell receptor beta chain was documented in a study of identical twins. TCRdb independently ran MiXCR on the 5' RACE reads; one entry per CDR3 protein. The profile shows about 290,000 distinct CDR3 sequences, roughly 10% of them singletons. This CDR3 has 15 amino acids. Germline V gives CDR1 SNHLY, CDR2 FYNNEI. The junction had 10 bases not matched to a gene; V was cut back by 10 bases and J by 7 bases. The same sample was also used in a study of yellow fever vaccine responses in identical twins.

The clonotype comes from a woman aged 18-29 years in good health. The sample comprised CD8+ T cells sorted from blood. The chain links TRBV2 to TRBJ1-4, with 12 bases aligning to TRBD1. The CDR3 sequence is CAKQSPGQGAEKLFF. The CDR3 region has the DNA TGTGCCAAACAGTCCCCGGGACAGGGGGCTGAAAAACTGTTTTTT.